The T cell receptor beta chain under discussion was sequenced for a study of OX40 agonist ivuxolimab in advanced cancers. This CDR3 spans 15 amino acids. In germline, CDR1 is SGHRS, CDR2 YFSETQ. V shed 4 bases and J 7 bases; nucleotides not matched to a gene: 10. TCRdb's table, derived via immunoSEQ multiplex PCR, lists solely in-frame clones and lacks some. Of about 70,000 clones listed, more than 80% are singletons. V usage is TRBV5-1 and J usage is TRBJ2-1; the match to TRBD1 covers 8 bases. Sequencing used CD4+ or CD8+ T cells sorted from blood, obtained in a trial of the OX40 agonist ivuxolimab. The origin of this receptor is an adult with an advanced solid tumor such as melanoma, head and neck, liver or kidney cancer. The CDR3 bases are TGCGCCAGCAGCCTAGGACAGGGATTTAAGAATGAGCAGTTCTTC. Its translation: CASSLGQGFKNEQFF. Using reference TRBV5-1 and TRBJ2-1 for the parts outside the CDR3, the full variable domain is KAGVTQTPRYLIKTRGQQVTLSCSPISGHRSVSWYQQTPGQGLQFLFEYFSETQRNKGNFPGRFSGRQFSNSRSEMNVSTLELGDSALYLCASSLGQGFKNEQFFGPGTRLTVL.